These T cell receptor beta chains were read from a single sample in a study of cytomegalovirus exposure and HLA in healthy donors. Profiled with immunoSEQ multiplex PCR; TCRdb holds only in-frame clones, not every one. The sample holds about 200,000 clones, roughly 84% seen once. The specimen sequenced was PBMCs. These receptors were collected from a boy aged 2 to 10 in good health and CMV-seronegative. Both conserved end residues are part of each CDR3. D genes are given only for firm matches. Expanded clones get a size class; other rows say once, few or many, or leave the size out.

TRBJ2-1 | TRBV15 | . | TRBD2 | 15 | CATSRRTSGSNEQFF | TGTGCCACCAGCAGACGGACTAGCGGGAGCAATGAGCAGTTCTTC
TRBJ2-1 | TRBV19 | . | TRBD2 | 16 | CASSIGPGGPGNEQFF | TGTGCCAGTAGTATTGGTCCGGGGGGGCCGGGCAATGAGCAGTTCTTC
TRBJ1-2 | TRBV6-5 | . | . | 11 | CASQGYYGYTF | TGTGCCAGCCAGGGCTACTATGGCTACACCTTC
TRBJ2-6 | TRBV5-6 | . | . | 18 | CASSLGVGQVIGANVLTF | TGTGCCAGCAGCTTGGGGGTAGGTCAGGTAATTGGGGCCAACGTCCTGACTTTC
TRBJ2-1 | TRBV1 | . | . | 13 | CTSSLLGGNEQFF | TGCACCAGCAGCCTACTAGGTGGGAATGAGCAGTTCTTC
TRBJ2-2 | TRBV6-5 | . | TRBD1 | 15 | CASSYSGQGTGELFF | TGTGCCAGCAGTTACTCGGGACAGGGGACCGGGGAGCTGTTTTTT
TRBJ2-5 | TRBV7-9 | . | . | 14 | CASSTGGGRETQYF | TGTGCCAGCAGCACCGGCGGAGGCCGGGAGACCCAGTACTTC
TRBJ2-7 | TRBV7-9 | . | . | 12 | CASSLTGYEQYF | TGTGCCAGCAGCCTAACAGGGTACGAGCAGTACTTC
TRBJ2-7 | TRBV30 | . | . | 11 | CAWGGSYEQYF | TGTGCCTGGGGGGGGTCCTACGAGCAGTACTTC
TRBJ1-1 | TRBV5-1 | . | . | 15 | CASSSRVGREARAFF | TGCGCCAGCAGTTCGAGGGTGGGCAGGGAGGCTAGGGCTTTCTTT
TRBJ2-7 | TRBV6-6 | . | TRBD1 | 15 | CASREGQGARDEQYF | TGTGCCAGCAGAGAAGGACAGGGGGCGCGGGACGAGCAGTACTTC
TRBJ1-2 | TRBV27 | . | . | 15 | CASSLGGLNPRGYTF | TGTGCCAGCAGTTTGGGAGGGCTCAACCCGAGGGGCTACACCTTC
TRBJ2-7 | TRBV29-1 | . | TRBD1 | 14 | CSVLDPDRAYEQYF | TGCAGCGTTCTGGATCCGGACAGGGCCTACGAGCAGTACTTC
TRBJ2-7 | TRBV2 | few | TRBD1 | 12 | CASMWTGNEQYF | TGTGCCAGCATGTGGACAGGTAACGAGCAGTACTTC
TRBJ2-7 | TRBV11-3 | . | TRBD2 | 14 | CASSLTSGSYEQYF | TGTGCCAGCAGCTTAACTAGCGGGAGCTACGAGCAGTACTTC
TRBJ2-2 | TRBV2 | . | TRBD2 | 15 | CASSEVAGRNGELFF | TGTGCCAGCAGTGAAGTAGCGGGAAGGAACGGGGAGCTGTTTTTT
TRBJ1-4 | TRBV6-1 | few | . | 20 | CASSEVFAGFRLRTNEKLFF | TGTGCCAGCAGTGAAGTGTTCGCAGGGTTTCGACTCAGGACTAATGAAAAACTGTTTTTT
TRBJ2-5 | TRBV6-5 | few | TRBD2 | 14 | CASQSGRGQETQYF | TGTGCCAGCCAAAGTGGGAGGGGCCAAGAGACCCAGTACTTC
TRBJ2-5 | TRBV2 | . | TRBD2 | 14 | CASSEGGREETQYF | TGTGCCAGCAGTGAGGGAGGGAGAGAAGAGACCCAGTACTTC
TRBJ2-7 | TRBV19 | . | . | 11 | CASSISGEQYF | TGTGCCAGTAGTATTTCGGGCGAGCAGTACTTC
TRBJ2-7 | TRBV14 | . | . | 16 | CASSQKVVYSPYEQYF | TGTGCCAGCAGCCAAAAGGTCGTATACAGCCCCTACGAGCAGTACTTC
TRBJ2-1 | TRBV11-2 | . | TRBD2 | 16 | CASSLAFRGRAGEQFF | TGTGCCAGCAGCTTAGCCTTCCGCGGGAGGGCCGGTGAGCAGTTCTTC
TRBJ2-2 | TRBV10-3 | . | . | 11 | CAISGEGELFF | TGTGCCATCAGTGGCGAGGGGGAGCTGTTTTTT
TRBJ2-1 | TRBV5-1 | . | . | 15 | CASSARWCIYNEQFF | TGCGCCAGCAGCGCCCGGTGGTGCATCTACAATGAGCAGTTCTTC
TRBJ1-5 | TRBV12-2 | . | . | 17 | CASRLGDREYSNQPQHF | TGTGCAAGTCGCTTAGGGGACAGGGAATATAGCAATCAGCCCCAGCATTTT
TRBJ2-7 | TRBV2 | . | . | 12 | CASRKDNYEQYF | TGTGCCAGCAGGAAGGACAACTACGAGCAGTACTTC
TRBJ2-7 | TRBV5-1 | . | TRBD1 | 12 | CASRLQGAEQYF | TGCGCCAGCAGACTACAGGGGGCGGAGCAGTACTTC
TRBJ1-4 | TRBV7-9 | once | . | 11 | CASSSVEKLFF | TGTGCCAGCAGCTCCGTAGAAAAACTGTTTTTT
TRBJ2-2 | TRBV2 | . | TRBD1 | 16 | CARTPGQGPNTGELFF | TGTGCCAGGACACCGGGACAGGGTCCCAACACCGGGGAGCTGTTTTTT
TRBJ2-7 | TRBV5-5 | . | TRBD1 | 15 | CASSWSTGILYEQYF | TGTGCCAGCAGCTGGTCGACAGGGATCCTCTACGAGCAGTACTTC
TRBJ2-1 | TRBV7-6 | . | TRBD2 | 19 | CASSLAHRTSGGPYNEQFF | TGTGCCAGCAGCTTAGCACATAGGACTAGCGGAGGACCTTACAATGAGCAGTTCTTC
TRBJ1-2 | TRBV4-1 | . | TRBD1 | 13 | CASSRQGRDGYTF | TGCGCCAGCAGCCGACAGGGTAGGGATGGCTACACCTTC
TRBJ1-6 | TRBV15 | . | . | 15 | CATSRDLGSVSPLHF | TGTGCCACCAGCAGAGATCTGGGCTCCGTTTCACCCCTCCACTTT
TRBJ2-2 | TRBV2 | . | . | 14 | CASRPRQNTGELFF | TGTGCCAGCAGGCCTCGACAGAACACCGGGGAGCTGTTTTTT
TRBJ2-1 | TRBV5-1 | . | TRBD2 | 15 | CASSLDPAGVNEQFF | TGCGCCAGCAGCTTGGACCCAGCGGGAGTCAATGAGCAGTTCTTC
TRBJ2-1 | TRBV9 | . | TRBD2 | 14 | CASSVTPVREGVFF | TGTGCCAGCAGCGTAACTCCAGTGCGGGAGGGGGTGTTCTTC
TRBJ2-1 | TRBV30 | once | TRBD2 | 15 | CAWSGLADFYNEQFF | TGTGCCTGGAGTGGACTAGCGGACTTCTACAATGAGCAGTTCTTC
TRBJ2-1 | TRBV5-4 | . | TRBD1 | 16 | CASSSTPGQGYNEQFF | TGTGCCAGCAGCTCAACACCGGGACAGGGATACAATGAGCAGTTCTTC
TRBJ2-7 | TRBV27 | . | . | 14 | CASTSLRGQDEQYF | TGTGCCAGCACCTCCCTCAGGGGTCAGGACGAGCAGTACTTC
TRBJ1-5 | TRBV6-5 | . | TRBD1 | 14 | CASSSRDRGQPQHF | TGTGCCAGCAGTAGCCGGGACAGAGGCCAGCCCCAGCATTTT
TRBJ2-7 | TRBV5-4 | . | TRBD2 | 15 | CASSLELAGSYEQYF | TGTGCCAGCAGCTTGGAACTAGCGGGCTCCTACGAGCAGTACTTC
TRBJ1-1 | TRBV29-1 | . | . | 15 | CSVRDTLHGGTEAFF | TGCAGCGTTAGGGACACCCTCCACGGAGGTACTGAAGCTTTCTTT
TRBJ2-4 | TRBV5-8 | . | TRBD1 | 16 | CASSLGDSLAKNIQYF | TGTGCCAGCAGCTTGGGGGACAGCCTAGCCAAAAACATTCAGTACTTC
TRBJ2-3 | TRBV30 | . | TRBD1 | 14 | CAWGEGASSDTQYF | TGTGCCTGGGGCGAGGGGGCGAGCTCCGATACGCAGTATTTT
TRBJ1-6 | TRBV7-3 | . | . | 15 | CASSLRGSYNSPLHF | TGTGCCAGCAGCTTACGAGGGTCCTATAATTCACCCCTCCACTTT
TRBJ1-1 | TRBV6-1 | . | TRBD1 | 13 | CASSLGTATEAFF | TGTGCCAGCAGTTTAGGGACAGCCACTGAAGCTTTCTTT
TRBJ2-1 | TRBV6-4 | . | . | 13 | CASSDDSVNEQFF | TGTGCCAGCAGTGACGACAGTGTAAATGAGCAGTTCTTC